This paragraph reports one T cell receptor beta chain. Its target is not known. At one end, the junction sequence differs from germline, possibly due to a read error. CDR1 is SGHNT, CDR2 YYREEE, per germline (reference sequence). The CDR3 length is 18 residues. The data were obtained in a study of tumor-infiltrating lymphocytes in primary liver carcinoma. General study findings and limits: Tumors had a top-250-clone fraction that was significantly higher than blood (p = 0.039). Compared with tumor region pairs, tumor-adjacent and tumor-blood pairs overlapped less.

Co-extracting RNA and DNA was done with 20-30 mg of unsorted bulk tissue as input. All tumor specimens exceeded 80% viable tumor cells. With a constant-region primer, TCR beta cDNA was made from around 530 ng of total RNA. ARM-PCR, slightly modified, supplied the TCR beta libraries through three nested multiplex PCR rounds. For approximately 10 cycles apiece, the opening two PCR rounds ran with TRBV1-TRBV30 forward primers and a C-beta reverse primer. From the multiplex PCR reads, TCRdb called clonotypes with MiXCR, one entry per CDR3 protein. The sample includes some 21,000 distinct CDR3 sequences, over 60% seen only once; the top ten take 40%.

The sequence came from a young woman with primary liver carcinoma and hepatitis B virus infection. The rearrangement links TRBV5-4 to TRBJ2-3; maybe TRBD2 (5 bases). The sample taken for sequencing was liver tumor tissue from sampling region 1. Subset: tumor region T1, superior pole. The CDR3, as DNA: TGCGCCAGCAGTAACCAGGCGGCTAGCTGGAGTCGGACAGATACGCAGTATTTT. It encodes CASSNQAASWSRTDTQYF.